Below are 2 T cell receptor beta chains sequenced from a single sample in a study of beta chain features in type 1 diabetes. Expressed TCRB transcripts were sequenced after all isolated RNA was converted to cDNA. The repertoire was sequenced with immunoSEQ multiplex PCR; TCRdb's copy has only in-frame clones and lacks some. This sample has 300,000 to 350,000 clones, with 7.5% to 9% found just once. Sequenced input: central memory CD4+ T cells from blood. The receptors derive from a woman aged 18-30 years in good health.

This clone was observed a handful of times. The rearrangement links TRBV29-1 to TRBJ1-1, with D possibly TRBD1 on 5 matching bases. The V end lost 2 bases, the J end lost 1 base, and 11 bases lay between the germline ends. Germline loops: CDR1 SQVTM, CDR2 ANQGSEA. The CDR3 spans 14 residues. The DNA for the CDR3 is TGCAGCGTTGAACAGGGAGGGCCGAACACTGAAGCTTTCTTT. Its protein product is CSVEQGGPNTEAFF.

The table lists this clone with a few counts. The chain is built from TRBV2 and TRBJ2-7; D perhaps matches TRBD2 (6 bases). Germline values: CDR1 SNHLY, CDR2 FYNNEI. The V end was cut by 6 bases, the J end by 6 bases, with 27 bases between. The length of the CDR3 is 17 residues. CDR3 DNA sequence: TGTGCCAGCAGGGATACTACGCTAGCCGTCCTGGGAGGCGAGCAGTACTTC. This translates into CASRDTTLAVLGGEQYF.